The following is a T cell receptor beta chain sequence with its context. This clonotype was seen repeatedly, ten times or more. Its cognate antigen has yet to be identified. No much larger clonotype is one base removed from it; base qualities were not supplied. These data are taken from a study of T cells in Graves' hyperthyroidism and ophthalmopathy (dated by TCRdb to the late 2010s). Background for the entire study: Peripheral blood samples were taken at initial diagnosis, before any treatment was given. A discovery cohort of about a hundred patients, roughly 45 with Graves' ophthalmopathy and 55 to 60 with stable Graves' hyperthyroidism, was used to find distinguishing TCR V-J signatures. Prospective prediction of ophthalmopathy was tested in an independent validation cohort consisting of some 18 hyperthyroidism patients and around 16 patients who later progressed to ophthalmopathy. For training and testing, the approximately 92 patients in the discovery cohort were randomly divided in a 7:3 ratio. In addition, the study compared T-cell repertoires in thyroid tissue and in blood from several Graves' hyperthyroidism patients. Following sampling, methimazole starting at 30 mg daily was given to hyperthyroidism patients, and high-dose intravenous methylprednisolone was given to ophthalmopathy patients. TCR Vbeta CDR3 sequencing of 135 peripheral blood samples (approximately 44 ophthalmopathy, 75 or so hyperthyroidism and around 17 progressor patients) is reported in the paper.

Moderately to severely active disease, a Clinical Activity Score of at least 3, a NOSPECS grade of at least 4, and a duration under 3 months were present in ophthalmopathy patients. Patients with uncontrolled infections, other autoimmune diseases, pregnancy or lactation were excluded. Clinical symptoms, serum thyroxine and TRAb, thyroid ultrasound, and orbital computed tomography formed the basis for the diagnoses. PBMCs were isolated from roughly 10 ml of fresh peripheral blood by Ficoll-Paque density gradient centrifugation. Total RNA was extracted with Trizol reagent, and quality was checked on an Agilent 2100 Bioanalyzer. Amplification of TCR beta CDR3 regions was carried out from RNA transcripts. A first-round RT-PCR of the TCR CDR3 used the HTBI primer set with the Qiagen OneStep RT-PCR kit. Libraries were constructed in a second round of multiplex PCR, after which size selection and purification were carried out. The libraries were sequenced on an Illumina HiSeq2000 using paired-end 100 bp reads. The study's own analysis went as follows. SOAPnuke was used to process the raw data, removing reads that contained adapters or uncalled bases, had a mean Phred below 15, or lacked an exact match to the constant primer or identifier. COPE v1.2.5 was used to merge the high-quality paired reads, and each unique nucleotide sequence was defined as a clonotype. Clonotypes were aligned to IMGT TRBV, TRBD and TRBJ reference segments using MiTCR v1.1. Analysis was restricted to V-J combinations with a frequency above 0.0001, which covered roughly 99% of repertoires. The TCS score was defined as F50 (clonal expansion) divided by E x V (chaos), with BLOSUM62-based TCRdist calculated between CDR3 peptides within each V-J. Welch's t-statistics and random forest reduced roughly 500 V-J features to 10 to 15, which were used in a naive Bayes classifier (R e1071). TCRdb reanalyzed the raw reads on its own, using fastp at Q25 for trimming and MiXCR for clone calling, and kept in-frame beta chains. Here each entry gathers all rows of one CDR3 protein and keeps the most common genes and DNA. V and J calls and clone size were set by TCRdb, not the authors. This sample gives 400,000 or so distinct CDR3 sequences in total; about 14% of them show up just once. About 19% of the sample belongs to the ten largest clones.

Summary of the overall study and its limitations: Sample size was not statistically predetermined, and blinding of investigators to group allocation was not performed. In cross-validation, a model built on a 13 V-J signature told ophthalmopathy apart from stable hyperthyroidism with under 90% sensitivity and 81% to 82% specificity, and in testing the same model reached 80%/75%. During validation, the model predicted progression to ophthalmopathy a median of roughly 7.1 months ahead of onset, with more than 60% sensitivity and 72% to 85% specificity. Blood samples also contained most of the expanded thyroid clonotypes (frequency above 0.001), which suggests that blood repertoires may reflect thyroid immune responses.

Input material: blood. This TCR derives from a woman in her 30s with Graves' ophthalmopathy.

The nucleotide sequence reads TGCAGTGCTAGAGATCATAGTCTAGCGGGGCCTCAAGAGACCCAGTACTTC. This is translated as CSARDHSLAGPQETQYF. The chain is made from TRBV20-1 and TRBJ2-5, with 9 central nucleotides matching TRBD2. The CDR3 numbers 17 residues from cysteine through phenylalanine. This entry keeps only the CDR3 DNA: 51 bases, framed from base 1. Via the germline V gene (reference sequence), CDR1 is DFQATT and CDR2 SNEGSKA. Trimming takes 0 bases off V and 2 bases off J; junction bases not matched to a gene: 10.